This TCR beta chain was identified in a study of breast tumors, draining lymph nodes, adjacent tissues. Using its own MiXCR run on the multiplex PCR reads, TCRdb lists one record per CDR3 protein. The sample shows roughly 220,000 distinct CDR3 sequences, roughly a third of them seen only once. The CDR3 loop spans 14 amino acids. The V gene's germline CDR1 is SNHLY and CDR2 FYNNEI. V dropped 6 bases and J dropped 10 bases, with 16 bases sitting between them. General study findings and limits: Tumor T cell lymph node origin was a supported hypothesis, not proven. Tumors had less TCR diversity than lymph nodes, more than nontumor tissue. Most tumor T cells seemingly derive from lymph node, then expand in tumor. Tumor and nontumor repertoires were significantly more similar in luminal-like than in basal-like breast cancer.

This clonotype has at least ten counts. What it binds is unknown. Samples came from axillary lymph nodes draining the breast cancer. The TCR sequence derives from a female donor with breast cancer. Some clones in this sample may be carry-over from other donors' samples. The material sequenced was axillary lymph node tissue. The gene calls are TRBV2 and TRBJ1-6; D is unresolved. The CDR3 coding sequence is TGTGCCAGCAGGTCAAGGGTTTTAGACTCACCCCTCCACTTT. Its protein product is CASRSRVLDSPLHF. Using reference TRBV2 and TRBJ1-6 for the parts outside the CDR3, the full variable domain is EPEVTQTPSHQVTQMGQEVILRCVPISNHLYFYWYRQILGQKVEFLVSFYNNEISEKSEIFDDQFSVERPDGSNFTLKIRSTKLEDSAMYFCASRSRVLDSPLHFGNGTRLTVT.